Here is one TCR beta chain with its context. Only in-frame clones appear in the TCRdb table, and some are missing; sequencing was by immunoSEQ multiplex PCR. The profile shows 250,000 to 350,000 clones, approximately 90% of them singletons. This sample was taken from a study of blood T cell repertoires in COVID-19. Turning to the study itself: From T cells, B-cell-depleted T cells, or PBMCs came the material, which was cDNA or gDNA.

J was trimmed by 6 bases and V by 6 bases; bases with no gene match: 13. CDR1 SGHAT and CDR2 FQNNGV come from the germline V gene. The CDR3 is made up of 15 amino acids. This sequence was found in a woman between 50 and 59 years old with active or convalescent COVID-19. Sequenced: peripheral blood. The chain carries TRBV11-2 and TRBJ2-7, with 8 bases fitting TRBD2. The DNA of the CDR3 is TGTGCCAGCAGTGGACCGGGACTAGTTATACTCGAGCAGTACTTC. It encodes CASSGPGLVILEQYF.